Below are 5 T cell receptor beta chains sequenced from a single sample in a study of neurological immune-mediated disorders. A single record per CDR3 protein comes from TCRdb applying MiXCR to the 5' RACE reads. The table records more than 75,000 distinct CDR3 sequences, 10% of them present only once. Sequencing used PBMCs. The source is a man aged 40-50 years in good health.

This clonotype was picked up many times. The chain combines TRBV7-9 with TRBJ2-5; 10 nucleotides align to TRBD2. This CDR3 has 17 amino acids. CDR1 is SEHNR, CDR2 FQNEAQ, per germline (reference sequence). Germline trimming cut 5 bases from V and 5 bases from J; bases unmatched to any gene: 14. The CDR3 sequence is CASSDGSGGAFRETQYF. CDR3 in DNA: TGTGCCAGCAGCGACGGAAGCGGGGGGGCGTTCCGGGAGACCCAGTACTTC. Filled out from reference TRBV7-9 and TRBJ2-5, the complete variable domain reads DTGVSQNPRHKITKRGQNVTFRCDPISEHNRLYWYRQTLGQGPEFLTYFQNEAQLEKSRLLSDRFSAERPKGSFSTLEIQRTEQGDSAMYLCASSDGSGGAFRETQYFGPGTRLLVL.

V and J are TRBV7-9 and TRBJ1-1; D gene unclear. In germline, CDR1 is SEHNR, CDR2 FQNEAQ (reference sequence). Between the trimmed V and J ends, which lost 1 base and 3 bases, there was a span of 6 bases. This CDR3 is 13 amino acids long. The CDR3 bases are TGTGCCAGCAGCTTAGAGATGGACACTGAAGCTTTCTTT. It is translated as CASSLEMDTEAFF.

This clonotype was observed at least ten times. This chain links TRBV15 with TRBJ2-5; unclear D gene. V dropped 0 bases and J dropped 5 bases, with 13 bases sitting between them. CDR1 and CDR2 from the germline V gene are LNHNV and YYDKDF (reference sequence). CDR3 length equals 15 residues. The CDR3 nucleotides are TGTGCCACCAGCAGAGATCGGAAGGGTGGGGAGACCCAGTACTTC. This sequence encodes CATSRDRKGGETQYF. The entire variable domain, with the rest obtained from reference TRBV15 and TRBJ2-5, is as follows: DAMVIQNPRYQVTQFGKPVTLSCSQTLNHNVMYWYQQKSSQAPKLLFHYYDKDFNNEADTPDNFQSRRPNTSFCFLDIRSPGLGDTAMYLCATSRDRKGGETQYFGPGTRLLVL.

At least ten counts were recorded for this clonotype. V usage is TRBV20-1 and J usage is TRBJ1-1; D is possibly TRBD1 (6 bases). The V gene lost 0 bases and the J gene lost 2 bases, with 10 bases spanning the gap. Germline V gene sequence: CDR1 DFQATT, CDR2 SNEGSKA (reference sequence). The CDR3 spans 14 residues. CDR3 coding DNA: TGCAGTGCTAGAGACGGGGGCACCAACACTGAAGCTTTCTTT. It encodes CSARDGGTNTEAFF.

A few counts support this clonotype. The chain has TRBV5-1 and TRBJ2-1; 8 bases are shared with TRBD2. The ends lost 1 base at V and 8 bases at J; junction bases unmatched: 8. Germline V gene sequence: CDR1 SGHRS, CDR2 YFSETQ. The CDR3 is 15 amino acids. DNA of the CDR3: TGCGCCAGCAGCTTGACCAGCGGGAGTGATGATGAGCAGTTCTTC. It specifies CASSLTSGSDDEQFF.